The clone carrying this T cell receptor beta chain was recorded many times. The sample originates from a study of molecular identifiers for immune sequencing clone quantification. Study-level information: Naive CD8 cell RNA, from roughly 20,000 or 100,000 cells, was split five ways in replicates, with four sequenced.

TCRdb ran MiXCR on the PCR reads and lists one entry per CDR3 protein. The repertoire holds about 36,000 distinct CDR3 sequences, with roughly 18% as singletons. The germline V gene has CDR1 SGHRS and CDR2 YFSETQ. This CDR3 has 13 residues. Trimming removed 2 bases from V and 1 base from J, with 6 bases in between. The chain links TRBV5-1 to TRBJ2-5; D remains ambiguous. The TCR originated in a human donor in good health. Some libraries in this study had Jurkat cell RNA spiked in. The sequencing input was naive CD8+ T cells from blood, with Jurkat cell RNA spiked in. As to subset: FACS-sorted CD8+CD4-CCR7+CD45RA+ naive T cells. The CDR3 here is CASSFVSQETQYF. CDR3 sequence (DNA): TGCGCCAGCAGCTTTGTCAGCCAAGAGACCCAGTACTTC.